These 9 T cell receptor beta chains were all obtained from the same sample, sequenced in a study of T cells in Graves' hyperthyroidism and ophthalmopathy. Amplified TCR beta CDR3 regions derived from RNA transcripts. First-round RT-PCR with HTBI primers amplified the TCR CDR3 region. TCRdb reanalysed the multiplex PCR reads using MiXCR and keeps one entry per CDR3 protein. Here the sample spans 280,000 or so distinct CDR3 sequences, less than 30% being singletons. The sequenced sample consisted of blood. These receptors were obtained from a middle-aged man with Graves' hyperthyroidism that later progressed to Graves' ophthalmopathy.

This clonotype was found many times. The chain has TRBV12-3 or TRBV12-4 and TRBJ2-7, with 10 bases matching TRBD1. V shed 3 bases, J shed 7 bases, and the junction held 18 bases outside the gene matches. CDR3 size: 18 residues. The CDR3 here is CASSFRGTGDLEGREQYF. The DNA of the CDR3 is TGTGCCAGCAGTTTCAGGGGGACAGGGGACTTGGAAGGTCGGGAGCAGTACTTC.

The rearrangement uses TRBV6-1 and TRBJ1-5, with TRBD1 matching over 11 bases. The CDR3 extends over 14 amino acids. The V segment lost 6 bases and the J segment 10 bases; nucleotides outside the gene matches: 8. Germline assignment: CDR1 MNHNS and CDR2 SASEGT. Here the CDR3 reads CASRRGQGAPPQHF. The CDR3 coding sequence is TGTGCCAGCAGGAGAGGACAGGGGGCACCCCCCCAGCATTTT.

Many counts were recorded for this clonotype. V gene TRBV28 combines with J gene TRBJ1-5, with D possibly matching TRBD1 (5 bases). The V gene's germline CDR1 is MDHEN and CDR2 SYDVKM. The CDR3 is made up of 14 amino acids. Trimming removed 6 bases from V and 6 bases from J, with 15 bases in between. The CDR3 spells CASRPGPGGQPQHF. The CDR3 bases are TGTGCCAGCAGGCCGGGACCGGGGGGTCAGCCCCAGCATTTT.

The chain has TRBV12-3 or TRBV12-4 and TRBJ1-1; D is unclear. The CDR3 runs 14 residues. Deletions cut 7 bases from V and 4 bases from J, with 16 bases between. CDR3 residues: CASTHGRLITEAFF. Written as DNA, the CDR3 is TGTGCCAGCACCCACGGAAGGTTAATCACTGAAGCTTTCTTT.

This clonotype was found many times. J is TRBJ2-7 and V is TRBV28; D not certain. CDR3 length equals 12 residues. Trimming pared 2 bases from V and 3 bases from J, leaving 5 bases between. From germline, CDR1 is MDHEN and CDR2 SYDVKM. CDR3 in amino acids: CASSLRDYEQYF. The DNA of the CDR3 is TGTGCCAGCAGTTTAAGGGACTACGAGCAGTACTTC.

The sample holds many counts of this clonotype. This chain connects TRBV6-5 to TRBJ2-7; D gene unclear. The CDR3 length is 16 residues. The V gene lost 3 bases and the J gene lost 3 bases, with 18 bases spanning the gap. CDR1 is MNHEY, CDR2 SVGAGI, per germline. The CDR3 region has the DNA TGTGCCAGCAGTTATGGTTATCCTACTTGGGACTACGAGCAGTACTTC. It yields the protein CASSYGYPTWDYEQYF.

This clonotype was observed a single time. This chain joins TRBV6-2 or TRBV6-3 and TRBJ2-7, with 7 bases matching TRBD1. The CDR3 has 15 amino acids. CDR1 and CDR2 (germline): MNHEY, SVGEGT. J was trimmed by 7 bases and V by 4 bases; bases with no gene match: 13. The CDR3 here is CASSLSDRTGGEQYF. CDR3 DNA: TGTGCCAGCAGTTTAAGTGATAGGACAGGTGGGGAGCAGTACTTC.

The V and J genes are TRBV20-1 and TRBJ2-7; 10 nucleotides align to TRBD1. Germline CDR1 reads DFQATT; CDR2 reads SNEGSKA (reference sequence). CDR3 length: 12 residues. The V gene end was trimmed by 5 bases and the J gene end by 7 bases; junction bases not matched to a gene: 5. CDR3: CSAGTGEGEQYF. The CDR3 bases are TGCAGTGCTGGGACAGGGGAAGGGGAGCAGTACTTC.

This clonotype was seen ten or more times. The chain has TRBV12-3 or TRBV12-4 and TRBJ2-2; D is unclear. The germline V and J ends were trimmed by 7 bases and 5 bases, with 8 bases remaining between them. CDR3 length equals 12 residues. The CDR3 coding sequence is TGTGCCAGCACCCCTGAGACCGGGGAGCTGTTTTTT. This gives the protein CASTPETGELFF.